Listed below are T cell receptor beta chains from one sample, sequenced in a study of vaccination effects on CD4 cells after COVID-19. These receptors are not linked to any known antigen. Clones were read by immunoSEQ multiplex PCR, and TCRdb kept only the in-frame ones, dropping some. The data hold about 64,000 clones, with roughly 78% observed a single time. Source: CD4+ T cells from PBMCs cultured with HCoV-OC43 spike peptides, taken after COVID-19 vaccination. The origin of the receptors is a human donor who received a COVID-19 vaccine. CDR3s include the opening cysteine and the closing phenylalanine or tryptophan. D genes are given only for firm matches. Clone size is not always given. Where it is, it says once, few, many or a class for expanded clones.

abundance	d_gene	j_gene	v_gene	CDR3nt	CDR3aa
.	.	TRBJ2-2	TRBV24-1	TGTGCCACCAGTGCCTCCGGAACAGGGAAGGGCACCGGGGAGCTGTTTTTT	CATSASGTGKGTGELFF
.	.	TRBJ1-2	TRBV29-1	TGCAGCGTTGAAGAAGGGGGACGGGACTATGGCTACACCTTC	CSVEEGGRDYGYTF
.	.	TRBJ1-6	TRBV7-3	TGTGCCAGCAGCCTGGGGCAGAATAATTCACCCCTCCACTTT	CASSLGQNNSPLHF
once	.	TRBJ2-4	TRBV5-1	TGCGCCAGCAGCTTGGGGACAGTTGGGGGCAAAAACATTCAGTACTTC	CASSLGTVGGKNIQYF
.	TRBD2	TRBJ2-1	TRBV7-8	TGTGCCAGCAGCCGAGATATGAGGCAGCGGGGGGCCCAGATCTTC	CASSRDMRQRGAQIF
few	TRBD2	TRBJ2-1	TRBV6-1	TGTGCCAGCAGTGAAGCTGGGGGGACTAGCGGATACAATGAGCAGTTCTTC	CASSEAGGTSGYNEQFF
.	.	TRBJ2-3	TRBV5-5	TGTGCCAGCAGCTCGCCCTGGGGGTATACTAGCACAGATACGCAGTATTTT	CASSSPWGYTSTDTQYF
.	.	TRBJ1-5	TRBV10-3	TGTGCCATCAGTGAGTCCTTGGGGAAGGGCAATCAGCTCCAGCATTTT	CAISESLGKGNQLQHF
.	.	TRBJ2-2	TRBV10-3	TGTGCCATCAGTGACAGGGGGGACACCGGGGAGCTGTTTTTT	CAISDRGDTGELFF
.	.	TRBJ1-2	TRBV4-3	TGCGCCAGCAGCCAAGATCTTCGGGGGTATGGCTACACCTTC	CASSQDLRGYGYTF
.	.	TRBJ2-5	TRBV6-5	TGTGCCAGCAACCCGGGACTTAAAGAGACCCAGTACTTC	CASNPGLKETQYF
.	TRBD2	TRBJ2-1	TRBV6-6	TGTGCCAGCAGTGGACTAGCGGGGGCTGAGCAGTTCTTC	CASSGLAGAEQFF
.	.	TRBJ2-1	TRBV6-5	TGTGCCAGCACAGGGGACAATAACAATGAGCAGTTCTTC	CASTGDNNNEQFF
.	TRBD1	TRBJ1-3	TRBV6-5	TGTGCCAGCAGGACCGGGACAGGGGGTAACCCCATATATTTT	CASRTGTGGNPIYF
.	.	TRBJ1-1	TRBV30	TGTGCCTGGGGCATGGTTGCAGCGAACACTGAAGCTTTCTTT	CAWGMVAANTEAFF
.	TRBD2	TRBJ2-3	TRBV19	TGTGCCAGCCACCATAGCGGGGGGGCCAGGGATACGCAGTATTTT	CASHHSGGARDTQYF
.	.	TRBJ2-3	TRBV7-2	TGTGCCAGCAGCTCCTCTGGGGCTACGCAGTATTTT	CASSSSGATQYF
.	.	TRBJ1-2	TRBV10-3	TGTGCCATCAGTGACCAGGAGTATGGCTACACCTTC	CAISDQEYGYTF
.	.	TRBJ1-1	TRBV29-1	TGCAGCGTTGACTGGACAGCGGACACTGAAGCTTTCTTT	CSVDWTADTEAFF
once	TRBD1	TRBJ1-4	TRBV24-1	TGTGCCACCAGTGACCCGGGACAGGGGGGGGAAAAACTGTTTTTT	CATSDPGQGGEKLFF
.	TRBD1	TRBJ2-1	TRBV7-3	TGTGCCAGCAGCTTAACGGCCGGACAGGGAGGCAATGAGCAGTTCTTC	CASSLTAGQGGNEQFF
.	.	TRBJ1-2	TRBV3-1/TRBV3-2	TGTGCCAGCAGCCAAGGGGAGGGGGATGGCTACACCTTC	CASSQGEGDGYTF
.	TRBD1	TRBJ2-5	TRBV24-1	TGTGCCACCGGACCGGGACAGTTGGAGACCCAGTACTTC	CATGPGQLETQYF
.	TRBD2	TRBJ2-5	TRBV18	TGTGCCAGCTCACGTGGACTAGAGAGAGAGACCCAGTACTTC	CASSRGLERETQYF
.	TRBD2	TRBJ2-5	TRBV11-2	TGTGCCAGCAGCTTTCTCTTTAGCGGGGGGGCCGCAGAGACCCAGTACTTC	CASSFLFSGGAAETQYF
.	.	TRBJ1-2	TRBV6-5	TGTGCCAGCAGTCCGTTTCGGGGCGCTGGCTATGGCTACACCTTC	CASSPFRGAGYGYTF
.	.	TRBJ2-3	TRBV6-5	TGTGCCAGCACCGGGGGGCCCCCCCGCACAGATACGCAGTATTTT	CASTGGPPRTDTQYF
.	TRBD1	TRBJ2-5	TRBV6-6	TGTGCCAGCAGGGGATCGGACAGGGGGAGGGAGACCCAGTACTTC	CASRGSDRGRETQYF
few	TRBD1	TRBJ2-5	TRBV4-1	TGCGCCAGCAGCCAAGAGGGGCGGACAGGGCGCACGCTCCAAGAGACCCAGTACTTC	CASSQEGRTGRTLQETQYF
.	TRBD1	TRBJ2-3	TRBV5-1	TGCGCCAGCAGCTTGCAGGACAGGGCAGGGGATACGCAGTATTTT	CASSLQDRAGDTQYF
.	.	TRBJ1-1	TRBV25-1	TGTGCCAGCAGCCAATTGGGGGGCCCGAACACTGAAGCTTTCTTT	CASSQLGGPNTEAFF
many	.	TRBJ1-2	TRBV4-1	TGCGCCTGTCGCTCCCCAGGTCGTGGCTACACCTTC	CACRSPGRGYTF
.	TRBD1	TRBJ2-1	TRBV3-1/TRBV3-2	TGTGCCAGCAGCCAAGAACAGGGGGCCATCTCCTACAATGAGCAGTTCTTC	CASSQEQGAISYNEQFF
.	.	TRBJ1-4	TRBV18	TGTGCCAGCTCACCACAAGGCCGGAGTAATGAAAAACTGTTTTTT	CASSPQGRSNEKLFF
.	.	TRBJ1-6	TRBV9	TGTGCCAGCGCACCCAAATCCGACACACCCCTCCACTTT	CASAPKSDTPLHF
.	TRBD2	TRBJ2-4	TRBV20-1	TGCAGTGCTAGTGGGACTAGCGGGGGTCCGGGGGCGGGAAACATTCAGTACTTC	CSASGTSGGPGAGNIQYF
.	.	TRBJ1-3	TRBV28	TGTGCCAGCAGTTCGCCTTCGTTCGTCTCTGGAAACACCATATATTTT	CASSSPSFVSGNTIYF
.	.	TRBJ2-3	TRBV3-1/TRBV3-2	TGTGCCAGCAGCCCCACAGATACGCAGTATTTT	CASSPTDTQYF
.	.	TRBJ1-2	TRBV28	TGTGCCAGCAGTTTCCCGGACAGAGTCTCTAACTATGGCTACACCTTC	CASSFPDRVSNYGYTF
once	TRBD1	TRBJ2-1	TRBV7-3	TGTGCCAGCAGCTTAAAGCTGGGACAGGGGAACAATGAGCAGTTCTTC	CASSLKLGQGNNEQFF
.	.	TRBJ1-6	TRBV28	TGTGCCAGCAGAAACCTCCCATTCAGCCGCACACCTCCCCTCCACTTT	CASRNLPFSRTPPLHF
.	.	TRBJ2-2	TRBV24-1	TGTGCCACCAGTGCGGCAGCGACCGGGGAGCTGTTTTTT	CATSAAATGELFF
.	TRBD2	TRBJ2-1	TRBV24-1	TGTGCCACCAGTGATTTGGGGGGGGGAAGCAATGAGCAGTTCTTC	CATSDLGGGSNEQFF
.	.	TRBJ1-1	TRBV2	TGTGCCAGCAATCCCCAGGGAGTAGGGGAAGCTTTCTTT	CASNPQGVGEAFF
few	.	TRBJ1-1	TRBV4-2	TGTGCCAGCAATCAGAACACTGAAGCTTTCTTT	CASNQNTEAFF
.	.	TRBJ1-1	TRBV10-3	TGTGCCATCAGTACCCGGACGGATAACACTGAAGCTTTCTTT	CAISTRTDNTEAFF